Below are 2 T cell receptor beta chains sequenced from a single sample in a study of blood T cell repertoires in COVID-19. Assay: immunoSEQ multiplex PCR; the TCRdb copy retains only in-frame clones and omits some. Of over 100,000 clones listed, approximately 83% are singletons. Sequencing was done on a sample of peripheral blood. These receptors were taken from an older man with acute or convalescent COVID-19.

This chain's CDR3 is CASSLFDRRYSNQPQHF. Here the CDR3 DNA reads TGTGCCAGCAGCTTATTCGACAGGCGATATAGCAATCAGCCCCAGCATTTT. The gene calls are TRBV11-3 and TRBJ1-5; the D gene is possibly TRBD1 (6 bases). V was cut by 2 bases and J by 0 bases, with 14 bases left in between. This CDR3 has 17 amino acids. CDR1 and CDR2 (germline): SGHNT, YENEEA.

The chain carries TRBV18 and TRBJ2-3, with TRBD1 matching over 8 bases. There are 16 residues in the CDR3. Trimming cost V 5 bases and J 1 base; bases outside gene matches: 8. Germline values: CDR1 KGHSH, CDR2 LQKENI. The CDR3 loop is CASSEPGGAGTDTQYF. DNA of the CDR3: TGTGCCAGCTCAGAACCAGGGGGCGCAGGCACAGATACGCAGTATTTT.